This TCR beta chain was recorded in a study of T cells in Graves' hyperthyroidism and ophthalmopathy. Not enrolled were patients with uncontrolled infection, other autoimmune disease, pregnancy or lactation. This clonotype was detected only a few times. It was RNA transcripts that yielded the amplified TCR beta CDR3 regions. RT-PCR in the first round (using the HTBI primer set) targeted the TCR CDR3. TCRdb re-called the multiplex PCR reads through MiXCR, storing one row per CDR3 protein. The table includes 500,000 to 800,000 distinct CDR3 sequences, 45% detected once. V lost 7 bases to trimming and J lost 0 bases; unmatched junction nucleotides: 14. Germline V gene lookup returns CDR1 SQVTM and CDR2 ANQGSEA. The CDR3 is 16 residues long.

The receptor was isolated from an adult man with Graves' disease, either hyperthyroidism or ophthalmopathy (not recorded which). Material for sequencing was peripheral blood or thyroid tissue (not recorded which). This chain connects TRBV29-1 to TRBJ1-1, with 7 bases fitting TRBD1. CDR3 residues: CSARGGGQLMNTEAFF. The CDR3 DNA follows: TGCAGCGCCCGGGGAGGGGGCCAACTCATGAACACTGAAGCTTTCTTT. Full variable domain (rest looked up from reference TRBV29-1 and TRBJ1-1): SAVISQKPSRDICQRGTSLTIQCQVDSQVTMMFWYRQQPGQSLTLIATANQGSEATYESGFVIDKFPISRPNLTFSTLTVSNMSPEDSSIYLCSARGGGQLMNTEAFFGQGTRLTVV.